This TCR beta chain appears in the sequencing data of a study of blood T cell repertoires in COVID-19. Study in general: Collection of acute and convalescent COVID-19 samples took place in the United States, Italy and Spain. From T cells, B-cell-depleted T cells, or PBMCs came the material, which was cDNA or gDNA.

Germline V CDR1 and CDR2: PRHDT, FYEKMQ (reference sequence). The CDR3 contains 14 residues. The V gene end was trimmed by 5 bases and the J gene end by 5 bases; junction bases not matched to a gene: 7. In the original workflow: Amplification from reference gene primers served as the basis for estimated nucleated cell counts. The data were produced by immunoSEQ multiplex PCR, yet TCRdb's version contains in-frame clones alone and is incomplete. V, J and clone size are those of that table, while D and trimming were read from the DNA. The profile covers about 340,000 clones, with more than 70% appearing a single time and 2.5% to 3% taken by the ten largest.

The clonotype comes from a man aged 25-40 years with active or convalescent COVID-19. This chain uses TRBV13 with TRBJ2-7; 9 bases line up with TRBD1. The specimen sequenced was peripheral blood. CDR3 bases: TGTGCCAGCAGCGGGGGACAGGGTTACCACGAGCAGTACTTC. The encoded protein is CASSGGQGYHEQYF.